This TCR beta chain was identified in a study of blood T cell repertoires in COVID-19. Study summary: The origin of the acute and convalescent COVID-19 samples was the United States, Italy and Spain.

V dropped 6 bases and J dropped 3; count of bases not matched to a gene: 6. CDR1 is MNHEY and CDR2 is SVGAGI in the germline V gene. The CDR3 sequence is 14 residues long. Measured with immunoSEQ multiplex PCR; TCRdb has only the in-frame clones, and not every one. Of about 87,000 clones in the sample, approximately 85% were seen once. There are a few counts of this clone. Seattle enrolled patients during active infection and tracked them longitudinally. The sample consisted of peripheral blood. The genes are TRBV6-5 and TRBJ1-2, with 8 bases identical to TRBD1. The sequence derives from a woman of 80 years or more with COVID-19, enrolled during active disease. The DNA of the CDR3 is TGTGCCAGCAGCCTTCAGGGGGCGGACTATGGCTACACCTTC. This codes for CASSLQGADYGYTF.